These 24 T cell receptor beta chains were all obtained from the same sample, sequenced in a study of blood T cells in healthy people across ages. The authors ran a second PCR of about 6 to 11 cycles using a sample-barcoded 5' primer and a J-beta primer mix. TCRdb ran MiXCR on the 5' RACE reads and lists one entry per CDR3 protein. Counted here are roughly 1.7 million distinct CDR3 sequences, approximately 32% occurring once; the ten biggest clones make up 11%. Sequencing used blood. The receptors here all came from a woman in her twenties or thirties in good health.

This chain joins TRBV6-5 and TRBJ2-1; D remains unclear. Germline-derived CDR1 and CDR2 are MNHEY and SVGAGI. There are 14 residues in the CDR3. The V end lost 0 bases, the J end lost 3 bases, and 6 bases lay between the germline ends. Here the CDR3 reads CASSYSQSYNEQFF. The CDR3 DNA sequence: TGTGCCAGCAGTTACTCGCAGAGCTACAATGAGCAGTTCTTC.

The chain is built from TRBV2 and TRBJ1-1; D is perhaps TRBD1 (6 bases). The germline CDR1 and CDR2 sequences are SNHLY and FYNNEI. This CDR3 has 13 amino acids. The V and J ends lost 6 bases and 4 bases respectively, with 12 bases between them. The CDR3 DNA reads TGTGCCAGCAGCGACATAGGGGGCACTGAAGCTTTCTTT. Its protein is CASSDIGGTEAFF. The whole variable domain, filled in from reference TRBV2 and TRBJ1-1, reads EPEVTQTPSHQVTQMGQEVILRCVPISNHLYFYWYRQILGQKVEFLVSFYNNEISEKSEIFDDQFSVERPDGSNFTLKIRSTKLEDSAMYFCASSDIGGTEAFFGQGTRLTVV.

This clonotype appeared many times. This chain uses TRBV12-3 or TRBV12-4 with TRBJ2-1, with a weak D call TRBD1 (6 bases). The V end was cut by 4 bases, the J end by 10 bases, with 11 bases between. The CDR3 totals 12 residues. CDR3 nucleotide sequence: TGTGCCAGCAGTTCGACAGGCCCCGAGCAGTTCTTC. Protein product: CASSSTGPEQFF.

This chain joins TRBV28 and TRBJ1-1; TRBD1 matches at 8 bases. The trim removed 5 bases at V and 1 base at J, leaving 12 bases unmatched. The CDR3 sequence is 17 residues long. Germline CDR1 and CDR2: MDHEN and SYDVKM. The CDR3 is CASSRNPTGTGNTEAFF. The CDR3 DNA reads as TGTGCCAGCAGTCGCAATCCTACCGGGACAGGGAACACTGAAGCTTTCTTT.

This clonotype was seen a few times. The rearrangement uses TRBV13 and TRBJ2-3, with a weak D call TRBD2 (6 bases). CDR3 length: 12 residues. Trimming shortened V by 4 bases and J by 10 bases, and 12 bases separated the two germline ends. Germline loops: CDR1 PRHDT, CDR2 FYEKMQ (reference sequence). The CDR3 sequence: CASSSRTKAQYF. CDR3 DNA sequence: TGTGCCAGCAGCTCTCGGACTAAAGCGCAGTATTTT.

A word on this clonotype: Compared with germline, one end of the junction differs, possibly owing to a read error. CDR3 amino acids: CTSSQNQGGNGKLFF. CDR3 in DNA: TGTACCAGCAGCCAAAACCAGGGGGGGAATGGAAAACTGTTTTTT. The V gene is TRBV3-1, the J gene TRBJ1-4; TRBD1 matches 7 bases. The CDR3 length is 15 residues. CDR1 is LGHDT, CDR2 YNNKEL, per germline (reference sequence).

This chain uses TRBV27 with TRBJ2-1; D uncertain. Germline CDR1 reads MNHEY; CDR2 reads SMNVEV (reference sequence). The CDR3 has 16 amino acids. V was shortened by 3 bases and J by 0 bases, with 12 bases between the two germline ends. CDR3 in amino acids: CASSFLLGNSYNEQFF. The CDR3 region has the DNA TGTGCCAGCAGTTTCCTCCTGGGGAACTCCTACAATGAGCAGTTCTTC.

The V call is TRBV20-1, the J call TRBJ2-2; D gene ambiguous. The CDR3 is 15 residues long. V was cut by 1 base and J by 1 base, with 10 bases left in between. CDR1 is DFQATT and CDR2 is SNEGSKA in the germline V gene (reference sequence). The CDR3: CSARVDYQNTGELFF. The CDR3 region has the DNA TGCAGTGCTAGAGTGGATTATCAGAACACCGGGGAGCTGTTTTTT.

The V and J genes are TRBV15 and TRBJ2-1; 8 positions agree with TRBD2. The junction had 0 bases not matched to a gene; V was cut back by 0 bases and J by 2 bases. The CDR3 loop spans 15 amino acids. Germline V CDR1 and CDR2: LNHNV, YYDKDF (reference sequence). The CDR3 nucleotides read TGTGCCACCAGCAGAGATAGCGGGACCTACAATGAGCAGTTCTTC. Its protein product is CATSRDSGTYNEQFF.

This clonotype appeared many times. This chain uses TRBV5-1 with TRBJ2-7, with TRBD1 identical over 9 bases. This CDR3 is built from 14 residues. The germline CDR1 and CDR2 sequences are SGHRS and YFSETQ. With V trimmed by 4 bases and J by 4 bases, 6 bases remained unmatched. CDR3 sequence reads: CASSPTGGLYEQYF. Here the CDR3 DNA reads TGCGCCAGCAGCCCGACAGGGGGGTTGTACGAGCAGTACTTC.

The CDR3 DNA reads TGTGCCAGCCGGCGGGCCTCGGACTCCTACGAGCAGTACTTC. It is translated as CASRRASDSYEQYF. The genes are TRBV6-1 and TRBJ2-7, with D perhaps matching TRBD2 (5 bases). V lost 8 bases and J 0 bases, leaving 14 bases between the germline ends. Germline CDR1 reads MNHNS; CDR2 reads SASEGT. The CDR3 totals 14 residues.

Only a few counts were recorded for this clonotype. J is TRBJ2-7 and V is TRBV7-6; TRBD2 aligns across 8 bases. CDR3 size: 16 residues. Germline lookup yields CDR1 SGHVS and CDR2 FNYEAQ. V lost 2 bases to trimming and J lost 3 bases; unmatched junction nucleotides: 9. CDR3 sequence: CASSLSPAGDLYEQYF. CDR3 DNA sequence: TGTGCCAGCAGCTTAAGCCCAGCGGGAGACCTCTACGAGCAGTACTTC.

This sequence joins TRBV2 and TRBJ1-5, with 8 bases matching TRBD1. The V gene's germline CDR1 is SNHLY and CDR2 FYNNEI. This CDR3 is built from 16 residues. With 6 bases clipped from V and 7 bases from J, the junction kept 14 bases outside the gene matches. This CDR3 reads CASRDRQGMRVQPQHF. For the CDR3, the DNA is TGTGCCAGCAGGGACCGACAGGGGATGCGAGTACAGCCCCAGCATTTT.

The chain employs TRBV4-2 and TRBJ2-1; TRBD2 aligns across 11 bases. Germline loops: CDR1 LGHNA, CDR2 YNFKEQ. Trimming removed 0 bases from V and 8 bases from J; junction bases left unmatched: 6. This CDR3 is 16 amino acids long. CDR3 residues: CASSQDSGGARYEQFF. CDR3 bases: TGTGCCAGCAGCCAAGATAGCGGGGGGGCCAGGTATGAGCAGTTCTTC.

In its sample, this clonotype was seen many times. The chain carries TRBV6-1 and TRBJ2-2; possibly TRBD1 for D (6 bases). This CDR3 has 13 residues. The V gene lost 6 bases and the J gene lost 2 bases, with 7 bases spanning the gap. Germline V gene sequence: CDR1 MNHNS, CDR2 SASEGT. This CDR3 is CASRDSNTGELFF. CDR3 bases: TGTGCCAGCAGGGACAGTAACACCGGGGAGCTGTTTTTT.

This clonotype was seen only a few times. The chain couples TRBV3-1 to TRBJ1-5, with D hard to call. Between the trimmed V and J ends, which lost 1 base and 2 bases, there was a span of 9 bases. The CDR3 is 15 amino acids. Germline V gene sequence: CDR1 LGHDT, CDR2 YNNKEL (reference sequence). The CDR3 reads CASSQGGMGNQPQHF. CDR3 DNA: TGTGCCAGCAGCCAAGGAGGGATGGGCAATCAGCCCCAGCATTTT.

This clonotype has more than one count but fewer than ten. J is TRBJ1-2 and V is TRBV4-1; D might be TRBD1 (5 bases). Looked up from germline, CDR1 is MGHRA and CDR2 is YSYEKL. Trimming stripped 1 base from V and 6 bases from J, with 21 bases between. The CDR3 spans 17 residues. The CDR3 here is CASSQGWGAAGMNGYTF. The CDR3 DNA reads TGCGCCAGCAGCCAAGGGTGGGGAGCGGCAGGGATGAATGGCTACACCTTC.

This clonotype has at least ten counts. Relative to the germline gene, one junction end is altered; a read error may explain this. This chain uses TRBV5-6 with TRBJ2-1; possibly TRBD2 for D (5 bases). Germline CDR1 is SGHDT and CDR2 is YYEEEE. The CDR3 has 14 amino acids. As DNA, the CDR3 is TGCGCCAGCAGCTTGGAGGCATCCTACAATGAGCAGTTCTTC. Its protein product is CASSLEASYNEQFF.

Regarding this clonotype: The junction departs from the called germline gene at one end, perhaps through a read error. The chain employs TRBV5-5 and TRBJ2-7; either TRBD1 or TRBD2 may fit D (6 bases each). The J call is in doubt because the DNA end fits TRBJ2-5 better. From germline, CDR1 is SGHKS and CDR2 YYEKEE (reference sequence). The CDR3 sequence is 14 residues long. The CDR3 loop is CASGLVGGRETQYF. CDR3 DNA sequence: TGTGCCAGCGGCTTGGTGGGGGGCAGAGAGACCCAGTACTTC.

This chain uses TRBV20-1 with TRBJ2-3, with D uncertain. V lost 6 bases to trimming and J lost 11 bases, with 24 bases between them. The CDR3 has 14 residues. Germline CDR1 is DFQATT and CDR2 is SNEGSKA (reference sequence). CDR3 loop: CSAIRVQAIPGQYF. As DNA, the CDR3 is TGCAGTGCCATAAGGGTCCAGGCCATACCAGGGCAGTATTTT.

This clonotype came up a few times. CDR3 sequence (DNA): TGTGCCAGCAGCCAAGCGACAGGGGGGATACGTTCTGGAAACACCATATATTTT. The encoded protein is CASSQATGGIRSGNTIYF. V and J are TRBV4-2 and TRBJ1-3; 9 bases match TRBD1. The CDR3 contains 18 residues. J lost 1 base, V lost 1 base, and 8 bases had no gene match. The V gene's germline CDR1 is LGHNA and CDR2 YNFKEQ.

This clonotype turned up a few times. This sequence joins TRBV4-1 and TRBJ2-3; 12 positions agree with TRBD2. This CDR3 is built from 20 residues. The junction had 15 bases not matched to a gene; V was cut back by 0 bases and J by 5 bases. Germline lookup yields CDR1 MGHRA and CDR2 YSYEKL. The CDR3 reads CASSQERLAGVEIKGDTQYF. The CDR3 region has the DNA TGCGCCAGCAGCCAAGAGAGACTAGCGGGAGTGGAAATTAAAGGAGATACGCAGTATTTT.

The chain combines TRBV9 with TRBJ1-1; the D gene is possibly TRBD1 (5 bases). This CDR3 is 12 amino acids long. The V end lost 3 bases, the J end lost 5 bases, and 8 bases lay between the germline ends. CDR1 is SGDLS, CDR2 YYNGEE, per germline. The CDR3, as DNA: TGTGCCAGCAGCGCAGGGATGACTGAAGCTTTCTTT. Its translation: CASSAGMTEAFF.

CDR3 in DNA: TGCAGTGCTAGAGCCTACAGTTACTATAGCAATCAGCCCCAGCATTTT. It encodes CSARAYSYYSNQPQHF. The V and J genes are TRBV20-1 and TRBJ1-5; D unresolved. The CDR3 sequence is 16 residues long. Trimming removed 1 base from V and 0 bases from J, with 13 bases in between. Germline V CDR1 and CDR2: DFQATT, SNEGSKA (reference sequence).